These 8 T cell receptor beta chains came from one sample sequenced in a study of CD8+CD57+ T cells in acquired aplastic anemia. Genomic DNA templated the TCR beta VDJ and CDR3 profiling. From the reads, TCRdb called clonotypes with MiXCR, one entry per CDR3 protein. The repertoire includes roughly 160,000 distinct CDR3 sequences, 40% to 50% of them detected once, and around 3% sits in the top ten. Flow cytometry had shown expanded CD8+CD57+ cells in the patients chosen for sequencing. The material sequenced was sorted CD4+, CD8+, or CD8+CD57+ T cells (not recorded which) from PBMCs. The receptors were gathered from a human donor with aplastic anemia.

This clonotype was picked up a small number of times. This rearrangement joins TRBV7-8 to TRBJ2-2; D remains unclear. Germline CDR1 SGHVS, CDR2 FQNEAQ. V lost 11 bases and J 6 bases, leaving 22 bases between the germline ends. The CDR3 extends over 15 amino acids. CDR3 sequence: CAPNERNSSAGELFF. The DNA of the CDR3 is TGTGCCCCAAATGAGAGGAATTCTTCGGCCGGGGAGCTGTTTTTT.

In its sample, this clonotype was seen many times. The V and J genes are TRBV5-1 and TRBJ2-2, with D possibly matching TRBD1 (6 bases). The germline CDR1 and CDR2 sequences are SGHRS and YFSETQ. CDR3 length equals 15 residues. V gave up 1 base and J gave up 3 bases, with 10 bases separating them. The CDR3 reads CASSLSAGDTGELFF. The CDR3 DNA follows: TGCGCCAGCAGCTTGTCGGCAGGGGACACCGGGGAGCTGTTTTTT.

Details on this clonotype: A read error is possible here, since a much larger clone lies one base away. The rearrangement joins TRBV6-6 to TRBJ1-1; the D gene is possibly TRBD1 (5 bases). CDR1 is MNHNY and CDR2 is SVGAGI in the germline V gene (reference sequence). Trimming removed 10 bases from V and 3 bases from J, with 18 bases in between. CDR3 length equals 14 residues. In DNA form, the CDR3 reads TGTGCCACCCGACGGCAGGGCTCTTACACTGAAGCTTTCTTT. This codes for CATRRQGSYTEAFF.

The sample holds many counts of this clonotype. The chain couples TRBV5-4 to TRBJ2-7; D uncertain. The CDR3 is 14 residues long. Trimming pared 5 bases from V and 4 bases from J, leaving 16 bases between. The V gene's germline CDR1 is SGHNT and CDR2 YYREEE (reference sequence). CDR3 amino acids: CASRSELKVYEQYF. The DNA for the CDR3 is TGTGCCAGCAGGTCCGAGCTTAAAGTGTACGAGCAGTACTTC.

The CDR3 DNA reads TGTGCCACCAGAGATCGGGATTGGACCACTGAAGCTTTCTTT. Amino acids: CATRDRDWTTEAFF. J is TRBJ1-1 and V is TRBV24-1; D gene ambiguous. V lost 7 bases to trimming and J lost 4 bases, with 15 bases between them. The CDR3 is 14 residues long. CDR1 and CDR2 from the germline V gene are KGHDR and SFDVKD.

V gene TRBV28 combines with J gene TRBJ2-7, with TRBD1 matching 8 bases. Germline lookup yields CDR1 MDHEN and CDR2 SYDVKM. With V trimmed by 6 bases and J by 11 bases, 12 bases remained unmatched. The CDR3 totals 13 residues. This chain's CDR3 is CASSPPQGGGEYF. The CDR3 coding sequence is TGTGCCAGCAGCCCTCCACAGGGGGGCGGGGAGTACTTC.

About this clonotype: Being one base from a much bigger clone, this may be a read error. This chain connects TRBV2 to TRBJ2-7; D is possibly TRBD2 (6 bases). This CDR3 has 15 residues. CDR1 and CDR2 (germline): SNHLY, FYNNEI. The CDR3 loop is CASTTAGGTPYEQHF. DNA for the CDR3: TGTGCCAGCACCACAGCCGGCGGGACCCCCTACGAGCAGCACTTC.

J is TRBJ2-3 and V is TRBV19; TRBD2 matches at 12 bases. This CDR3 is 15 amino acids long. J was trimmed by 8 bases and V by 6 bases; bases with no gene match: 9. CDR1 and CDR2 from the germline V gene are LNHDA and SQIVND (reference sequence). CDR3 sequence (DNA): TGTGCCAGTAGGGAGACTAGCGGGAGTCCAGGTACGCAGTATTTT. This translates into CASRETSGSPGTQYF.